The next 5 T cell receptor beta chains were all read from a single sample in a study of OX40 agonist ivuxolimab in advanced cancers. TCRdb keeps only in-frame clones here, not all; method: immunoSEQ multiplex PCR. The sample has some 70,000 clones, roughly 89% seen once; the top ten hold roughly 8.2%. Sequenced here: CD4+ or CD8+ T cells sorted from blood, sampled in a trial of the OX40 agonist ivuxolimab. These TCRs come from an adult with an advanced solid tumor such as melanoma, head and neck, liver or kidney cancer.

CDR3 region: CASSVEVGTAEMLYF. The CDR3 nucleotides are TGTGCCAGCAGCGTAGAGGTGGGGACCGCTGAAATGCTGTACTTC. The chain joins TRBV9 to TRBJ2-7, with D perhaps TRBD1 or TRBD2 (5 bases each). Trimming stripped 0 bases from V and 12 bases from J, with 22 bases between. This CDR3 spans 15 amino acids. CDR1 is SGDLS, CDR2 YYNGEE, per germline.

CDR3 DNA sequence: TGCAGCGTTGCGGGGCAGAACTATGGCTACACCTTC. It codes for CSVAGQNYGYTF. The chain couples TRBV29-1 to TRBJ1-2; D is perhaps TRBD1 (5 bases). The ends were cut back, 4 bases at V and 2 bases at J, with 8 bases in the middle. The CDR3 is 12 amino acids. Looked up from germline, CDR1 is SQVTM and CDR2 is ANQGSEA.

This chain connects TRBV28 to TRBJ1-1, with D unclear. Trimming pared 6 bases from V and 3 bases from J, leaving 14 bases between. Germline V gene lookup returns CDR1 MDHEN and CDR2 SYDVKM. The length of the CDR3 is 14 residues. The CDR3 DNA sequence: TGTGCCAGCAGCCAGGCCTCGAGGGACACTGAAGCTTTCTTT. Translation gives CASSQASRDTEAFF.

The chain links TRBV19 to TRBJ1-5; unclear D gene. Germline CDR1 and CDR2: LNHDA and SQIVND (reference sequence). Trimming took 1 base from V and 3 from J, leaving 10 bases between them. The CDR3 is 15 amino acids. CDR3: CASSIVARNNQPQHF. The CDR3, as DNA: TGTGCCAGTAGTATAGTTGCCAGGAACAATCAGCCCCAGCATTTT.

This chain links TRBV5-4 with TRBJ2-5; D might be TRBD1 (8 bases). V was pared by 3 bases and J by 2 bases, with 17 bases between. Per the germline V gene, CDR1 is SGHNT and CDR2 is YYREEE (reference sequence). This CDR3 is 16 amino acids long. The CDR3 coding sequence is TGTGCCAGCAGCTGGGGGGGACAGGCGTATCAAGAGACCCAGTACTTC. Its translation is CASSWGGQAYQETQYF. Drawing the rest from reference TRBV5-4 and TRBJ2-5, the complete variable domain is ETGVTQSPTHLIKTRGQQVTLRCSSQSGHNTVSWYQQALGQGPQFIFQYYREEENGRGNFPPRFSGLQFPNYSSELNVNALELDDSALYLCASSWGGQAYQETQYFGPGTRLLVL.